This T cell receptor (beta chain) was profiled in a study of cytomegalovirus exposure and HLA in healthy donors. CDR1 is SGHVS and CDR2 is FQNEAQ in the germline V gene. The germline V and J ends were trimmed by 3 bases and 2 bases, with 12 bases remaining between them. The CDR3 is 15 amino acids. To note about this clone: The antigen is not known.

Study-level points and caveats: There were under 200 TCR beta chains listed as cytomegalovirus-associated. Later, an analysis found that common viral pathogens appeared to be linked with several of the most significant clusters.

In the PCR, 60 Vbeta and 13 Jbeta primers were used. Produced via immunoSEQ multiplex PCR; TCRdb's table is partial and in-frame only. The table records 120,000 or so clones, around 80% of them present only once. The chain links TRBV7-8 to TRBJ2-3; possible D gene TRBD2, 6 bases. Sequenced sample: PBMCs. This sequence was found in a female donor in good health and CMV-seronegative. CDR3 loop: CASSFGGAHTDTQYF. Written as DNA, the CDR3 is TGTGCCAGCAGCTTTGGAGGGGCACACACAGATACGCAGTATTTT. The variable domain in full, completed from reference TRBV7-8 and TRBJ2-3, reads GAGVSQSPRYKVAKRGQDVALRCDPISGHVSLFWYQQALGQGPEFLTYFQNEAQLDKSGLPSDRFFAERPEGSVSTLKIQRTQQEDSAVYLCASSFGGAHTDTQYFGPGTRLTVL.